A selection of T cell receptor beta chains follows, all from one sample in a study of early T cells in non-severe SARS-CoV-2 infection. MiXCR, run by TCRdb on the 5' RACE reads, gives a single entry per CDR3 protein. The sample shows roughly 60,000 distinct CDR3 sequences, 6.5% to 8.5% of them seen only once. Sequenced material: whole blood. The receptor set was obtained from an adult who was a healthcare worker with PCR-confirmed SARS-CoV-2 infection or an uninfected control (not recorded which). The CDR3 runs from the conserved cysteine through the conserved F or W. A D gene is named only where the DNA matches it firmly. Not every row has a clone size; where given, it reads once, few, many or a size class.

CDR3 length: 13
clone size: .
D gene: .
V gene: TRBV6-6
J gene: TRBJ1-2
CDR3 DNA: TGTGCCAGCAGTGAAAGGGGAGGGTATGGCTACACCTTC
CDR3 protein: CASSERGGYGYTF

CDR3 length: 15
clone size: many
D gene: TRBD2
V gene: TRBV7-7
J gene: TRBJ2-5
CDR3 DNA: TGTGCCAGCAGTCCCGGAGCGGGGCCGGTGGAGACCCAGTACTTC
CDR3 protein: CASSPGAGPVETQYF

CDR3 length: 15
clone size: many
D gene: TRBD1
V gene: TRBV18
J gene: TRBJ2-7
CDR3 DNA: TGTGCCAGCTCACCCGGGACAGGGTCGGGCTACGAGCAGTACTTC
CDR3 protein: CASSPGTGSGYEQYF

CDR3 length: 16
clone size: many
D gene: TRBD1
V gene: TRBV13
J gene: TRBJ1-2
CDR3 DNA: TGTGCCAGCAGCGGGTCCGACAGGGGCCGGGGCTATGGCTACACCTTC
CDR3 protein: CASSGSDRGRGYGYTF

CDR3 length: 13
clone size: few
D gene: TRBD1
V gene: TRBV12-3/TRBV12-4
J gene: TRBJ2-7
CDR3 DNA: TGTGCCACCGCGGGACAGGGGGTCCACGAGCAGTACTTC
CDR3 protein: CATAGQGVHEQYF

CDR3 length: 14
clone size: few
D gene: .
V gene: TRBV19
J gene: TRBJ2-7
CDR3 DNA: TGTGCCAGTAGTATGGAATGGGGCTCCTACGAGCAGTACTTC
CDR3 protein: CASSMEWGSYEQYF

CDR3 length: 14
clone size: many
D gene: TRBD1
V gene: TRBV2
J gene: TRBJ2-2
CDR3 DNA: TGTGCCAGCAGAGGTGGACAGGGCACCGGGGAGCTGTTTTTT
CDR3 protein: CASRGGQGTGELFF

CDR3 length: 13
clone size: many
D gene: .
V gene: TRBV5-5
J gene: TRBJ1-4
CDR3 DNA: TGTGCCAGCAGCTTGACAGGGACGGAAAAACTGTTTTTT
CDR3 protein: CASSLTGTEKLFF

CDR3 length: 15
clone size: few
D gene: TRBD1
V gene: TRBV20-1
J gene: TRBJ1-3
CDR3 DNA: TGCAGTGCTAGAGATTGGACAGGGGCTGGAAACACCATATATTTT
CDR3 protein: CSARDWTGAGNTIYF

CDR3 length: 16
clone size: .
D gene: .
V gene: TRBV11-2
J gene: TRBJ1-1
CDR3 DNA: TGTGCCAGCAGCCATCCCCCCCAATATCGGAACACTGAAGCTTTCTTT
CDR3 protein: CASSHPPQYRNTEAFF

CDR3 length: 14
clone size: many
D gene: TRBD2
V gene: TRBV7-3
J gene: TRBJ2-7
CDR3 DNA: TGTGCCAGCAGCTTGAGCGGGGGGCCCTACGAGCAGTACTTC
CDR3 protein: CASSLSGGPYEQYF

CDR3 length: 15
clone size: many
D gene: TRBD2
V gene: TRBV19
J gene: TRBJ2-1
CDR3 DNA: TGTGCCAGTAGTCGGTTGGGGACTAGCGCCTTGGAGCAGTTCTTC
CDR3 protein: CASSRLGTSALEQFF

CDR3 length: 13
clone size: .
D gene: .
V gene: TRBV6-5
J gene: TRBJ2-7
CDR3 DNA: TGTGCCAGCCGAATCGGACTTGCCTACGAGCAGTACTTC
CDR3 protein: CASRIGLAYEQYF

CDR3 length: 15
clone size: many
D gene: .
V gene: TRBV7-8
J gene: TRBJ2-2
CDR3 DNA: TGTGCCAGCAGCTTAACGGGAGAAGGGACCGGGGAGCTGTTTTTT
CDR3 protein: CASSLTGEGTGELFF

CDR3 length: 18
clone size: many
D gene: TRBD2
V gene: TRBV28
J gene: TRBJ2-7
CDR3 DNA: TGTGCCAGCAGTCCCCCCCAGGGTTACAGCGGGAGTGACTACGAGCAGTACTTC
CDR3 protein: CASSPPQGYSGSDYEQYF

CDR3 length: 14
clone size: many
D gene: .
V gene: TRBV4-2
J gene: TRBJ2-7
CDR3 DNA: TGTGCCAGCAGCCAAGATGAGGGGGCCTACGAGCAGTACTTC
CDR3 protein: CASSQDEGAYEQYF

CDR3 length: 14
clone size: many
D gene: TRBD1
V gene: TRBV2
J gene: TRBJ1-6
CDR3 DNA: TGTGCCAGCAGCGGACAGGGCGGAAATTCACCCCTCCACTTT
CDR3 protein: CASSGQGGNSPLHF

CDR3 length: 14
clone size: few
D gene: .
V gene: TRBV2
J gene: TRBJ2-7
CDR3 DNA: TGTGCCAGCAGGGCGGCGGGCCCGGCAAACGAGCAGTACTTC
CDR3 protein: CASRAAGPANEQYF

CDR3 length: 15
clone size: many
D gene: .
V gene: TRBV21-1
J gene: TRBJ2-7
CDR3 DNA: TGTGCCAGCAGCAATCGAGCTCGGGGGCCCTACGAGCAGTACTTC
CDR3 protein: CASSNRARGPYEQYF

CDR3 length: 13
clone size: few
D gene: TRBD1
V gene: TRBV6-1
J gene: TRBJ2-1
CDR3 DNA: TGTGCCAGCAGTGTGGAGGTAGACAGGGGGCAGTTCTTC
CDR3 protein: CASSVEVDRGQFF

CDR3 length: 12
clone size: many
D gene: .
V gene: TRBV6-2/TRBV6-3
J gene: TRBJ2-1
CDR3 DNA: TGTGCCAGCAGTTATGGAGGATATGAGCAGTTCTTC
CDR3 protein: CASSYGGYEQFF

CDR3 length: 15
clone size: few
D gene: TRBD1
V gene: TRBV28
J gene: TRBJ2-5
CDR3 DNA: TGTGCCAGCAGTCCCCCAGGGGGCGGAGGAGAGACCCAGTACTTC
CDR3 protein: CASSPPGGGGETQYF

CDR3 length: 20
clone size: many
D gene: TRBD2
V gene: TRBV20-1
J gene: TRBJ2-7
CDR3 DNA: TGCAGTGCTAGAGGCCTTTCGTTCGGGGCTAGCGGCCGGAACTCCTACGAGCAGTACTTC
CDR3 protein: CSARGLSFGASGRNSYEQYF

CDR3 length: 13
clone size: many
D gene: TRBD2
V gene: TRBV12-3/TRBV12-4
J gene: TRBJ2-7
CDR3 DNA: TGTGCCAGCAGCCCAAGCGGGAGCTACGAGCAGTACTTC
CDR3 protein: CASSPSGSYEQYF

CDR3 length: 12
clone size: few
D gene: .
V gene: TRBV5-1
J gene: TRBJ2-5
CDR3 DNA: TGCGCCAGCAGCACGGGTCAAGAGACCCAGTACTTC
CDR3 protein: CASSTGQETQYF

CDR3 length: 13
clone size: few
D gene: .
V gene: TRBV7-2
J gene: TRBJ1-5
CDR3 DNA: TGTGCCAGCAGCGGGACTTCAATTCAGCCCCAGCATTTT
CDR3 protein: CASSGTSIQPQHF

CDR3 length: 16
clone size: many
D gene: .
V gene: TRBV28
J gene: TRBJ1-4
CDR3 DNA: TGTGCCAGCAGTCCCCGTAATCCTGCAACTAATGAAAAACTGTTTTTT
CDR3 protein: CASSPRNPATNEKLFF

CDR3 length: 13
clone size: many
D gene: TRBD1
V gene: TRBV20-1
J gene: TRBJ1-1
CDR3 DNA: TGCAGTGCTCCGGACAGGGGAAACCTTGAAGCTTTCTTT
CDR3 protein: CSAPDRGNLEAFF

CDR3 length: 15
clone size: .
D gene: .
V gene: TRBV9
J gene: TRBJ2-3
CDR3 DNA: TGTGCCAGCAGCCCTCTCGGGACTAGCACAGATACGCAGTATTTT
CDR3 protein: CASSPLGTSTDTQYF

CDR3 length: 14
clone size: few
D gene: .
V gene: TRBV28
J gene: TRBJ2-7
CDR3 DNA: TGTGCCAGCAGTTACCAGGGACCCCCCCACGAGCAGTACTTC
CDR3 protein: CASSYQGPPHEQYF

CDR3 length: 15
clone size: many
D gene: .
V gene: TRBV28
J gene: TRBJ2-7
CDR3 DNA: TGTGCCAGCAGTCCCCCGGGAACCCTCGCCTACGAGCAGTACTTC
CDR3 protein: CASSPPGTLAYEQYF

CDR3 length: 14
clone size: many
D gene: TRBD2
V gene: TRBV18
J gene: TRBJ2-7
CDR3 DNA: TGTGCCAGCTCAACCGGGACTAGCGGTTACGAGCAGTACTTC
CDR3 protein: CASSTGTSGYEQYF

CDR3 length: 13
clone size: .
D gene: TRBD1
V gene: TRBV28
J gene: TRBJ2-1
CDR3 DNA: TGTGCCAGCAGGACAGGGTGGGGCAATGAGCAGTTCTTC
CDR3 protein: CASRTGWGNEQFF

CDR3 length: 13
clone size: many
D gene: .
V gene: TRBV27
J gene: TRBJ2-1
CDR3 DNA: TGTGCCAGCAGTCCCCGAAGGGGCCGTAAGCAGTTCTTC
CDR3 protein: CASSPRRGRKQFF

CDR3 length: 13
clone size: few
D gene: .
V gene: TRBV11-1
J gene: TRBJ2-1
CDR3 DNA: TGTGCCAGCAGCGGGGGGACCTACAATGAGCAGTTCTTC
CDR3 protein: CASSGGTYNEQFF

CDR3 length: 15
clone size: few
D gene: TRBD1
V gene: TRBV7-6
J gene: TRBJ1-5
CDR3 DNA: TGTGCCAGCAGCGTCGGACAGGCCTCCAATCAGCCCCAGCATTTT
CDR3 protein: CASSVGQASNQPQHF

CDR3 length: 15
clone size: few
D gene: TRBD2
V gene: TRBV28
J gene: TRBJ2-1
CDR3 DNA: TGTGCCAGCAGGAGAGCGGGAGTGCGATGGAATGAGCAGTTCTTC
CDR3 protein: CASRRAGVRWNEQFF

CDR3 length: 17
clone size: few
D gene: TRBD1
V gene: TRBV7-6
J gene: TRBJ2-7
CDR3 DNA: TGTGCCAGCAGCTTAGCTTTGGACAGGGGTTACTCCTACGAGCAGTACTTC
CDR3 protein: CASSLALDRGYSYEQYF

CDR3 length: 13
clone size: .
D gene: .
V gene: TRBV6-6
J gene: TRBJ2-5
CDR3 DNA: TGTGCCAGCATGGAGAGCAGGGAAATAACCCAGTACTTC
CDR3 protein: CASMESREITQYF

CDR3 length: 15
clone size: .
D gene: TRBD2
V gene: TRBV28
J gene: TRBJ2-7
CDR3 DNA: TGTGCCAGCAGTTTCTCAGCGGGGGGGACCTACGAGCAGTACTTC
CDR3 protein: CASSFSAGGTYEQYF

CDR3 length: 17
clone size: .
D gene: .
V gene: TRBV7-8
J gene: TRBJ2-1
CDR3 DNA: TGTGCCAGCAGCTTACTCGACAGGACAGTCTCCTACAATGAGCAGTTCTTC
CDR3 protein: CASSLLDRTVSYNEQFF

CDR3 length: 12
clone size: .
D gene: .
V gene: TRBV28
J gene: TRBJ1-1
CDR3 DNA: TGTGCCAGCAGTTTGATGGTAACTGAAGCTTTCTTT
CDR3 protein: CASSLMVTEAFF

CDR3 length: 16
clone size: few
D gene: TRBD2
V gene: TRBV7-9
J gene: TRBJ2-1
CDR3 DNA: TGTGCCAGCAGCTTAGATACACTAGCGGGAGCCGACGAGCAGTTCTTC
CDR3 protein: CASSLDTLAGADEQFF

CDR3 length: 14
clone size: many
D gene: .
V gene: TRBV2
J gene: TRBJ1-1
CDR3 DNA: TGTGCCAATTCCCCGGGGGGTCGGAACACTGAAGCTTTCTTT
CDR3 protein: CANSPGGRNTEAFF

CDR3 length: 13
clone size: few
D gene: .
V gene: TRBV7-6
J gene: TRBJ2-2
CDR3 DNA: TGTGCCAGCAGCTTACCGAACACCGGGGAGCTGTTTTTT
CDR3 protein: CASSLPNTGELFF

CDR3 length: 14
clone size: .
D gene: .
V gene: TRBV28
J gene: TRBJ2-7
CDR3 DNA: TGTGCCAGCAGTTTGATTGGGCAATCGAAAGAGCAGTACTTC
CDR3 protein: CASSLIGQSKEQYF

CDR3 length: 17
clone size: .
D gene: .
V gene: TRBV20-1
J gene: TRBJ1-5
CDR3 DNA: TGCAGTGCTTCCCGGGGGACCGGATCTTATAGCAATCAGCCCCAGCATTTT
CDR3 protein: CSASRGTGSYSNQPQHF

CDR3 length: 13
clone size: .
D gene: .
V gene: TRBV6-2/TRBV6-3
J gene: TRBJ1-2
CDR3 DNA: TGTGCCAGCAGTCAACGACAGGAAAGTGGCTACACCTTC
CDR3 protein: CASSQRQESGYTF

CDR3 length: 12
clone size: many
D gene: TRBD2
V gene: TRBV2
J gene: TRBJ2-7
CDR3 DNA: TGTGCCAGCGGACTAGCGGGAAACGAGCAGTACTTC
CDR3 protein: CASGLAGNEQYF

CDR3 length: 17
clone size: .
D gene: .
V gene: TRBV28
J gene: TRBJ2-3
CDR3 DNA: TGTGTCAGCAGTTCAAAACATCTAGGGGGGATCTCGGATACGCAGTATTTT
CDR3 protein: CVSSSKHLGGISDTQYF

CDR3 length: 13
clone size: few
D gene: .
V gene: TRBV20-1
J gene: TRBJ1-5
CDR3 DNA: TGCAGTGCCTCAGACCCAAGGGGTCAGCCCCAGCATTTT
CDR3 protein: CSASDPRGQPQHF

CDR3 length: 15
clone size: few
D gene: TRBD1
V gene: TRBV27
J gene: TRBJ1-1
CDR3 DNA: TGTGCCAGCAGTTTAGGCGGGACAGGGAACACTGAAGCTTTCTTT
CDR3 protein: CASSLGGTGNTEAFF

CDR3 length: 14
clone size: many
D gene: .
V gene: TRBV2
J gene: TRBJ2-3
CDR3 DNA: TGTGCCAGCACTTCAGGGGGGCACACAGATACGCAGTATTTT
CDR3 protein: CASTSGGHTDTQYF

CDR3 length: 13
clone size: many
D gene: TRBD1
V gene: TRBV12-3/TRBV12-4
J gene: TRBJ2-7
CDR3 DNA: TGTGCCAGCAGCATGGGGACAGGGGTCGAGCAGTACTTC
CDR3 protein: CASSMGTGVEQYF

CDR3 length: 12
clone size: .
D gene: .
V gene: TRBV20-1
J gene: TRBJ1-2
CDR3 DNA: TGCAGTGCTAGATGGCAGGGGAATGGCTACACCTTC
CDR3 protein: CSARWQGNGYTF

CDR3 length: 16
clone size: .
D gene: TRBD2
V gene: TRBV6-4
J gene: TRBJ2-3
CDR3 DNA: TGTGCCAGCAGTGCGACTAGCGGGAGTGGGTCAGATACGCAGTATTTT
CDR3 protein: CASSATSGSGSDTQYF

CDR3 length: 15
clone size: few
D gene: .
V gene: TRBV7-2
J gene: TRBJ2-1
CDR3 DNA: TGTGCCAGCAGGTTCGACAGTAAGTCCTACAATGAGCAGTTCTTC
CDR3 protein: CASRFDSKSYNEQFF

CDR3 length: 15
clone size: many
D gene: .
V gene: TRBV2
J gene: TRBJ1-3
CDR3 DNA: TGTGCCAGCAGTGAAAGGACAGACTCTGGAAACACCATATATTTT
CDR3 protein: CASSERTDSGNTIYF

CDR3 length: 12
clone size: few
D gene: .
V gene: TRBV18
J gene: TRBJ1-5
CDR3 DNA: TGTGCCAGCTCACCAACAGAGAAGCCCCAGCATTTT
CDR3 protein: CASSPTEKPQHF

CDR3 length: 14
clone size: many
D gene: TRBD1
V gene: TRBV5-1
J gene: TRBJ1-1
CDR3 DNA: TGCGCCAGCACCGGACAGGGCGTCGGCACTGAAGCTTTCTTT
CDR3 protein: CASTGQGVGTEAFF